Below are 15 T cell receptor beta chains sequenced from a single sample in a study of shared clonotypes between healthy human individuals. TCRdb's table, derived via immunoSEQ multiplex PCR, lists solely in-frame clones and lacks some. The data contain about 460,000 clones, roughly four fifths of them seen just once; the ten biggest clones take up 12%. The sample was PBMCs. The origin of the receptors is a woman in her 40s in good health. Some clones in this sample may be carry-over from other donors' samples.

The chain links TRBV7-8 to TRBJ2-7, with 12 bases identical to TRBD2. Germline loops: CDR1 SGHVS, CDR2 FQNEAQ. CDR3 size: 15 residues. V shed 1 base and J 5 bases; nucleotides not matched to a gene: 3. CDR3 in amino acids: CASSLVRTSGNEQYF. CDR3 nucleotides: TGTGCCAGCAGCTTAGTACGGACTAGCGGGAACGAGCAGTACTTC.

This clone was picked up one time. The junction departs from the called germline gene at one end, perhaps through a read error. V gene TRBV2 combines with J gene TRBJ2-5; D call uncertain. The germline V gene encodes CDR1 SNHLY and CDR2 FYNNEI. The length of the CDR3 is 15 residues. CDR3 in DNA: TGTGCCAGCAGGAGACCACCGACAAGTCCAGAGGCCCAGTACTTC. Translated: CASRRPPTSPEAQYF.

The chain is built from TRBV5-1 and TRBJ2-4; D is ambiguous. The germline CDR1 and CDR2 sequences are SGHRS and YFSETQ. CDR3 size: 16 residues. V was shortened by 1 base and J by 1 base, with 12 bases between the two germline ends. The CDR3: CASSLQGFGAKNIQYF. The DNA for the CDR3 is TGCGCCAGCAGCTTGCAAGGGTTTGGGGCCAAAAACATTCAGTACTTC.

V and J are TRBV5-1 and TRBJ2-7; weak D call: TRBD2 (5 bases). Germline V gene sequence: CDR1 SGHRS, CDR2 YFSETQ. V lost 0 bases, J lost 4 bases, and 11 bases lay in between. There are 14 residues in the CDR3. In nucleotides, the CDR3 is TGCGCCAGCAGCTTGGCCGCGGGCGGATACGAGCAGTACTTC. The encoded protein is CASSLAAGGYEQYF.

About this clone: A clone one base away is much larger, so this may be a read error. The chain recombines TRBV6-6 with TRBJ2-1, with 9 bases aligning to TRBD2. The germline V gene encodes CDR1 MNHNY and CDR2 SVGAGI (reference sequence). This CDR3 contains 14 residues. In DNA, the CDR3 is TGTGCCAGCAGTTACCGTAGCGGGAGTAATGAGCGGTTCTTC. Residues: CASSYRSGSNERFF.

The J gene is TRBJ2-3, the V gene TRBV7-6, with 10 bases matching TRBD2. V lost 1 base, J lost 3 bases, and 4 bases stayed unmatched. This CDR3 is built from 16 residues. The germline V gene encodes CDR1 SGHVS and CDR2 FNYEAQ. The CDR3: CASSLGVSGGTDTQYF. The DNA for the CDR3 is TGTGCCAGCAGCTTAGGGGTTAGCGGGGGGACAGATACGCAGTATTTT. Full variable domain (remainder filled in from reference TRBV7-6 and TRBJ2-3): GAGVSQSPRYKVTKRGQDVALRCDPISGHVSLYWYRQALGQGPEFLTYFNYEAQQDKSGLPNDRFSAERPEGSISTLTIQRTEQRDSAMYRCASSLGVSGGTDTQYFGPGTRLTVL.

The DNA for the CDR3 is TGCGCCAGCAGCCTGACAGGGGGCACTGGGGCCAACGTCCTGACTTTC. Its protein product is CASSLTGGTGANVLTF. This chain uses TRBV5-1 with TRBJ2-6; 10 nucleotides align to TRBD1. The CDR3 has 16 residues. The germline gives CDR1 SGHRS, CDR2 YFSETQ. Trimming removed 4 bases from V and 2 bases from J; junction bases left unmatched: 3.

This clone was found a few times. This sequence joins TRBV6-1 and TRBJ1-2; the D is unclear. The V and J ends lost 3 bases and 4 bases respectively, with 6 bases between them. Per the germline V gene, CDR1 is MNHNS and CDR2 is SASEGT. The CDR3 consists of 12 residues. As DNA, the CDR3 is TGTGCCAGCAGTGACAGAACCTATGGCTACACCTTC. This codes for CASSDRTYGYTF.

V gene TRBV5-1 combines with J gene TRBJ2-5; D is undetermined. V lost 4 bases, J lost 1 base, and 11 bases lay in between. The CDR3 is 14 residues long. CDR1 is SGHRS, CDR2 YFSETQ, per germline. The chain's CDR3 is CASSPWDVQETQYF. CDR3 coding DNA: TGCGCCAGCAGCCCCTGGGATGTCCAAGAGACCCAGTACTTC.

The rearrangement joins TRBV28 to TRBJ1-1, with 9 bases aligning to TRBD1. The CDR3 has 16 amino acids. Per germline, CDR1 MDHEN and CDR2 SYDVKM. Trimming cost V 5 bases and J 2 bases; bases outside gene matches: 9. The CDR3: CASSPGTGYRNTEAFF. The CDR3 DNA is TGTGCCAGCAGTCCGGGGACAGGGTACCGCAACACTGAAGCTTTCTTT.

Remarks on this clone: A far larger clone is only one base removed, so a read error is likely. This sequence joins TRBV10-3 and TRBJ1-2, with no clear D. The V gene lost 2 bases and the J gene lost 4 bases, with 14 bases spanning the gap. CDR1 is ENHRY and CDR2 is SYGVKD in the germline V gene. The CDR3 spans 15 residues. Written as DNA, the CDR3 is TGTGCCATCAGTGAGAGGCGGCCCGCTGGCTATGGCTACACCTTC. Translation: CAISERRPAGYGYTF.

This clone was counted at least ten times. The rearrangement joins TRBV6-5 to TRBJ2-7; possible D gene TRBD2, 5 bases. The CDR3 has 13 amino acids. The germline V gene encodes CDR1 MNHEY and CDR2 SVGAGI. The V end lost 4 bases, the J end lost 7 bases, and 14 bases lay between the germline ends. The CDR3 loop is CASSLNGGREQYF. The CDR3 DNA follows: TGTGCCAGCAGTTTGAACGGCGGGCGAGAGCAGTACTTC.

V and J are TRBV5-4 and TRBJ2-1; D remains unclear. This CDR3 is built from 13 residues. CDR1 SGHNT and CDR2 YYREEE come from the germline V gene (reference sequence). Deletions cut 3 bases from V and 6 bases from J, with 10 bases between. CDR3 DNA sequence: TGTGCCAGCAGCTCCAACGACGGCAATGAGCAGTTCTTC. Its protein product is CASSSNDGNEQFF. Variable domain in full (rest from reference TRBV5-4 and TRBJ2-1): ETGVTQSPTHLIKTRGQQVTLRCSSQSGHNTVSWYQQALGQGPQFIFQYYREEENGRGNFPPRFSGLQFPNYSSELNVNALELDDSALYLCASSSNDGNEQFFGPGTRLTVL.

The chain combines TRBV7-8 with TRBJ2-1; D gene unclear. Germline-derived CDR1 and CDR2 are SGHVS and FQNEAQ. The CDR3 contains 12 residues. V was cut by 2 bases and J by 10 bases, with 9 bases left in between. Written as DNA, the CDR3 is TGTGCCAGCAGCTTATTCGCGGTGGAGCAGTTCTTC. It specifies CASSLFAVEQFF.

The genes are TRBV30 and TRBJ2-3, with D possibly TRBD1 on 5 matching bases. The germline CDR1 and CDR2 sequences are GTSNPN and SVGIG (reference sequence). CDR3 length: 14 residues. Trimming removed 4 bases at V and 2 bases at J, with 13 bases between. The CDR3 loop is CAWKWKGITDTQYF. DNA of the CDR3: TGTGCCTGGAAGTGGAAGGGGATCACAGATACGCAGTATTTT.